This T cell receptor beta chain was observed in a study of CD4 T cells in relation to SARS-CoV-2 and coronaviruses. Study information: TCR beta CDR3s were sequenced after roughly nine-day antigen culture of PBMCs.

V dropped 5 bases and J dropped 0 bases, with 10 bases sitting between them. The CDR3 spans 15 residues. Germline CDR1 reads SGHTA; CDR2 reads FQGNSA. Remarks on this clone: Its antigen is as yet unknown.

Data came from immunoSEQ multiplex PCR; TCRdb stores just in-frame clones and leaves some out. The sample contains 20,000 to 25,000 clones, roughly 73% of which appear only once. Unexposed donor CD4+ T cells date from about 2011-2019, before the COVID-19 pandemic. Isolation of CD4+ T cells took place after around eleven days in culture. Study-wide results and limits: Crossreactive clones expanded significantly less to SARS-CoV-2 than monoreactive clones. In 55% to 75% of donors, memory CD4+ clonotypes crossrecognized SARS-CoV-2 and at least one common cold coronavirus spike. This crossreactivity analysis covered spike protein alone, no other viral proteins.

The clonotype comes from a human donor in good health. The sample taken for sequencing was CD4+ T cells from PBMCs, cultured in vitro. This rearrangement joins TRBV7-2 to TRBJ2-2; no reliable D call. As DNA, the CDR3 is TGTGCCAGCAGCCGGTGGGCGGCGAACACCGGGGAGCTGTTTTTT. Encoded protein: CASSRWAANTGELFF.